Here is one TCR beta chain with its context. With autoimmune disease history or systemic immunosuppression, patients were excluded. Trimming shortened V by 1 base and J by 0 bases, and 6 bases separated the two germline ends. CDR1 and CDR2 (germline): SGHRS, YFSETQ. This CDR3 spans 14 amino acids. This specimen comes from a study of OX40 agonist ivuxolimab in advanced cancers. At the level of the study: Mean age approximately 61 years, range about 20 to 90; about 85% male. Anti-PD-1, anti-PD-L1 or anti-CTLA-4 therapy given earlier was allowed, and 40% had some.

The protocol was immunoSEQ multiplex PCR, while the TCRdb copy is restricted to in-frame clones and leaves out a portion. The data contain 130,000 or so clones, just over 90% of them singletons. This TCR came from an adult with an advanced solid tumor such as melanoma, head and neck, liver or kidney cancer. The sequences come from CD4+ or CD8+ T cells sorted from blood, collected in a trial of the OX40 agonist ivuxolimab. The V gene is TRBV5-1, the J gene TRBJ2-3; D not certain. The CDR3 loop reads CASSLRISTDTQYF. CDR3 nucleotides: TGCGCCAGCAGCTTGAGGATAAGCACAGATACGCAGTATTTT.